These 31 T cell receptor beta chains originate from one sample sequenced in a study of T-cell reconstitution after alpha-beta-depleted transplantation in children (TCRdb year 2016). The library came from PCR. These reads were obtained on an Illumina HiSeq 2500. TCR library preparation used molecular barcoding, with unique molecular identifiers applied to normalize quantification of the TCRbeta repertoire. In TCRdb, the public reads were trimmed at Q25 with fastp and aligned with MiXCR, with productive beta chains retained. Rows merge per CDR3 protein into single entries with the most common DNA and genes. Present in this sample are 200,000 to 250,000 distinct CDR3 sequences, just under 8.5% of which were seen just once. The ten largest account for approximately 6% of the sample. Sample treatment or condition, as interpreted from the label and publication: allogeneic hematopoietic cell transplantation with graft depleted of TCRalphabeta T cells and CD19 B cells.

The sequences come from PBMCs, mostly from graft donor cells, collected 180 days after TCRalphabeta/CD19-depleted stem cell transplant. Receptors originate from a male patient younger than 18 who had a stem cell transplant for acute lymphoblastic leukemia, so the T cells may come from the graft donor.

This chain connects TRBV6-5 to TRBJ2-3, with D possibly TRBD2 on 6 matching bases. V was trimmed by 2 bases and J by 0 bases, leaving 9 bases between them. From germline, CDR1 is MNHEY and CDR2 SVGAGI. CDR3 length equals 15 residues. The CDR3 here is CASSYGGYSTDTQYF. The CDR3 DNA follows: TGTGCCAGCAGTTACGGGGGGTATAGCACAGATACGCAGTATTTT.

The chain carries TRBV23-1 and TRBJ2-3, with D maybe TRBD2 (6 bases). TRBV23-1 is an ORF, with its function uncertain. The CDR3 runs to 15 residues. Trimming removed 4 bases from V and 2 bases from J, with 13 bases in between. CDR3 sequence: CASSLRDCPTDTQYF. CDR3 DNA sequence: TGCGCCAGCAGTCTCCGGGACTGCCCCACAGATACGCAGTATTTT.

This sequence joins TRBV6-1 and TRBJ2-7; D unresolved. Germline V lookup: CDR1 MNHNS, CDR2 SASEGT. V was clipped by 2 bases and J by 0 bases, with 11 bases between them. The CDR3 contains 15 residues. The CDR3 is CASSEPGRISYEQYF. For the CDR3, the DNA is TGTGCCAGCAGTGAACCCGGACGAATCTCCTACGAGCAGTACTTC.

Of note for this clonotype: This may be a read error: a much more frequent sequence differs by one nucleotide. The chain combines TRBV4-1 with TRBJ2-1; no definite D call. This CDR3 is 12 amino acids long. V was trimmed by 1 base and J by 11 bases, leaving 9 bases between them. Germline V gene lookup returns CDR1 MGHRA and CDR2 YSYEKL. The CDR3 DNA sequence: TGCGCCAGCAGCCAAGGTCCGGCCCAGCAGTTCTTC. This gives the protein CASSQGPAQQFF.

Many counts were recorded for this clonotype. The chain combines TRBV28 with TRBJ1-1, with D unclear. The CDR3 sequence is 11 residues long. Germline V gene lookup returns CDR1 MDHEN and CDR2 SYDVKM. V was shortened by 1 base and J by 11 bases, with 8 bases between the two germline ends. CDR3: CASSLSSWAFF. CDR3 bases: TGTGCCAGCAGTTTATCCTCGTGGGCTTTCTTT. Combining the CDR3 with reference TRBV28 and TRBJ1-1 gives the whole variable domain DVKVTQSSRYLVKRTGEKVFLECVQDMDHENMFWYRQDPGLGLRLIYFSYDVKMKEKGDIPEGYSVSREKKERFSLILESASTNQTSMYLCASSLSSWAFFGQGTRLTVV.

This clonotype was detected ten times or more. The chain joins TRBV6-1 to TRBJ1-1; 7 bases fit TRBD1. The length of the CDR3 is 17 residues. The V gene end was trimmed by 0 bases and the J gene end by 1 base; junction bases not matched to a gene: 8. Germline V gene data show CDR1 as MNHNS and CDR2 as SASEGT. The CDR3 nucleotides are TGTGCCAGCAGTGAAGCCTTATCCGGGACAGCGAACACTGAAGCTTTCTTT. It specifies CASSEALSGTANTEAFF.

This clonotype was observed at least ten times. The chain couples TRBV6-1 to TRBJ2-7; 9 bases map to TRBD1. This CDR3 has 13 amino acids. Germline CDR1 reads MNHNS; CDR2 reads SASEGT. After removal of 7 bases from V and 6 bases from J, the junction contained 7 bases not matched to a gene. CDR3 sequence: CASTRTGVSEQYF. The CDR3 DNA reads TGTGCCAGCACTCGGACAGGGGTCAGCGAGCAGTACTTC.

The gene calls are TRBV5-1 and TRBJ2-1; 9 nucleotides align to TRBD2. V lost 7 bases to trimming and J lost 3 bases; unmatched junction nucleotides: 2. The CDR3 covers 13 residues. Germline V gives CDR1 SGHRS, CDR2 YFSETQ. CDR3 bases: TGCGCCAGCCCTAGCGGGAACTACAATGAGCAGTTCTTC. Amino acids: CASPSGNYNEQFF.

Only a few counts were recorded for this clonotype. The gene calls are TRBV18 and TRBJ2-7; 10 bases agree with TRBD1. Trimming at V came to 2 bases and at J to 5 bases, leaving 3 bases not matched to a gene. Germline V gene sequence: CDR1 KGHSH, CDR2 LQKENI. The CDR3 has 14 residues. The CDR3 DNA is TGTGCCAGCTCACCAGACAGGGGGCAGCACGAGCAGTACTTC. It codes for CASSPDRGQHEQYF.

This clonotype was detected many times. V gene TRBV12-3 or TRBV12-4 combines with J gene TRBJ2-7; D tentatively fits TRBD1 or TRBD2 (5 bases each). V dropped 6 bases and J dropped 4 bases, with 13 bases sitting between them. CDR3 size: 13 residues. The CDR3 is CASSYIEGYEQYF. CDR3 nucleotide sequence: TGTGCCAGCAGCTATATCGAGGGGTACGAGCAGTACTTC.

Many counts were recorded for this clonotype. The chain carries TRBV2 and TRBJ1-2; tentative D call: TRBD1 (5 bases). In germline, CDR1 is SNHLY, CDR2 FYNNEI. CDR3 length: 11 amino acids. The CDR3: CATRRGGGYTF. Here the CDR3 DNA reads TGTGCGACTCGCCGGGGGGGTGGCTACACCTTC.

At least ten counts were recorded for this clonotype. The chain uses TRBV6-5 and TRBJ1-4; D gene unclear. This CDR3 has 11 residues. Germline V gene data show CDR1 as MNHEY and CDR2 as SVGAGI. V dropped 7 bases and J dropped 7 bases, with 7 bases sitting between them. The CDR3 region has the DNA TGTGCCAGCACAGAAGGTGAAAAACTGTTTTTT. Translation: CASTEGEKLFF.

This clonotype was found many times. This chain joins TRBV29-1 and TRBJ1-4; D possibly corresponds to TRBD1 (5 bases). Germline V CDR1 and CDR2: SQVTM, ANQGSEA. The CDR3 runs 14 residues. The V end was cut by 7 bases, the J end by 2 bases, with 14 bases between. The CDR3 nucleotides are TGCAGCGCCGACGGGGGAGGGACTAATGAAAAACTGTTTTTT. Translation gives CSADGGGTNEKLFF.

To note about this clonotype: A read error may explain this, as a much larger clone is one base away. V and J are TRBV5-5 and TRBJ1-1; unclear D gene. Germline CDR1 and CDR2: SGHKS and YYEKEE (reference sequence). V lost 1 base and J lost 8, with 12 bases in between. This CDR3 has 13 residues. The CDR3 spells CASSLWSTHEAFF. The CDR3 bases are TGTGCCAGCAGCTTGTGGTCCACCCACGAAGCTTTCTTT. Combining the CDR3 with reference TRBV5-5 and TRBJ1-1 gives the whole variable domain DAGVTQSPTHLIKTRGQQVTLRCSPISGHKSVSWYQQVLGQGPQFIFQYYEKEERGRGNFPDRFSARQFPNYSSELNVNALLLGDSALYLCASSLWSTHEAFFGQGTRLTVV.

This clonotype has at least ten counts. The V gene is TRBV20-1, the J gene TRBJ2-1, with TRBD2 matching 8 bases. V shed 6 bases, J shed 9 bases, and the junction held 10 bases outside the gene matches. Germline CDR1 and CDR2: DFQATT and SNEGSKA (reference sequence). The CDR3 is 13 residues long. The CDR3 bases are TGCAGTGCCCGGCTAGCGGGTACAAGTGAGCAGTTCTTC. Its protein product is CSARLAGTSEQFF.

Ten or more counts support this clonotype. The V call is TRBV5-5, the J call TRBJ2-7; D ambiguous. The CDR3 is 13 residues long. The germline V gene encodes CDR1 SGHKS and CDR2 YYEKEE (reference sequence). V shed 5 bases and J shed 4 bases, with 13 bases lying between them. The CDR3, as DNA: TGTGCCAGCAGTTTTCATCTCGGGTACGAGCAGTACTTC. This translates into CASSFHLGYEQYF.

This clonotype was counted many times. V gene TRBV7-6 combines with J gene TRBJ2-1, with unresolved D. V was pared by 1 base and J by 8 bases, with 6 bases between. This CDR3 has 12 residues. Germline V gene lookup returns CDR1 SGHVS and CDR2 FNYEAQ. CDR3 loop: CASSLDKDEQFF. The CDR3 DNA reads as TGTGCCAGCAGCTTAGACAAAGATGAGCAGTTCTTC.

This clonotype has at least ten counts. V and J are TRBV5-1 and TRBJ2-2; D not certain. V was clipped by 4 bases and J by 4 bases, with 8 bases between them. The CDR3 is 13 residues long. Germline values: CDR1 SGHRS, CDR2 YFSETQ. Written as DNA, the CDR3 is TGCGCCAGCAGCCCTGACACCACCGGGGAGCTGTTTTTT. Encoded protein: CASSPDTTGELFF.

This clonotype was recorded at least ten times. The chain recombines TRBV5-6 with TRBJ1-2; tentative D call: TRBD1 (6 bases). The CDR3 loop spans 13 amino acids. Germline V gene lookup returns CDR1 SGHDT and CDR2 YYEEEE. V was clipped by 4 bases and J by 5 bases, with 12 bases between them. CDR3 in amino acids: CASSLRGFYGYTF. For the CDR3, the DNA is TGTGCCAGCAGCCTGAGGGGGTTTTATGGCTACACCTTC.

The CDR3 DNA is TGCGCCAGCAGCTTGGGCGACAGCCGTGGAAACACCATATATTTT. Amino acids: CASSLGDSRGNTIYF. The V call is TRBV5-1, the J call TRBJ1-3; weak D call: TRBD1 (5 bases). The CDR3 covers 15 residues. V was pared by 0 bases and J by 3 bases, with 10 bases between. Per the germline V gene, CDR1 is SGHRS and CDR2 is YFSETQ.

This clonotype occurred a few times. This chain connects TRBV6-1 to TRBJ2-5; the D is unclear. Germline CDR1 MNHNS, CDR2 SASEGT. This CDR3 spans 13 amino acids. The V end was cut by 7 bases, the J end by 2 bases, with 11 bases between. The CDR3: CASTRRPQETQYF. DNA of the CDR3: TGTGCCAGCACTAGGAGACCACAAGAGACCCAGTACTTC.

At least ten counts were recorded for this clonotype. The rearrangement links TRBV20-1 to TRBJ2-5; 8 positions match TRBD2. Trimming removed 5 bases from V and 5 bases from J; junction bases left unmatched: 10. This CDR3 contains 14 residues. CDR1 DFQATT and CDR2 SNEGSKA come from the germline V gene (reference sequence). This CDR3 is CSAREAGVGETQYF. Written as DNA, the CDR3 is TGCAGTGCTCGGGAAGCGGGAGTTGGGGAGACCCAGTACTTC.

This clonotype has at least ten counts. This chain joins TRBV29-1 and TRBJ2-2, with 8 bases lining up with TRBD1. The CDR3 runs to 13 residues. The germline gives CDR1 SQVTM, CDR2 ANQGSEA. J lost 2 bases, V lost 6 bases, and 2 bases had no gene match. The CDR3 DNA reads TGCAGCGTGGACAGGGATAACACCGGGGAGCTGTTTTTT. Translating gives CSVDRDNTGELFF.

This clonotype was seen many times. The V call is TRBV9, the J call TRBJ2-2; 9 bases map to TRBD2. The V gene's germline CDR1 is SGDLS and CDR2 YYNGEE. The CDR3 runs 16 residues. V trimming: 4 bases; J trimming: 5 bases; junction bases outside the gene matches: 9. The CDR3 sequence is CASSPRGSGGTGELFF. DNA of the CDR3: TGTGCCAGCAGCCCCCGGGGTAGCGGGGGTACCGGGGAGCTGTTTTTT. Filled out from reference TRBV9 and TRBJ2-2, the complete variable domain reads DSGVTQTPKHLITATGQRVTLRCSPRSGDLSVYWYQQSLDQGLQFLIQYYNGEERAKGNILERFSAQQFPDLHSELNLSSLELGDSALYFCASSPRGSGGTGELFFGEGSRLTVL.

The J gene is TRBJ2-4, the V gene TRBV6-2 or TRBV6-3; tentative D call: TRBD2 (6 bases). V dropped 7 bases and J dropped 4 bases, with 14 bases sitting between them. CDR3 size: 14 residues. In germline, CDR1 is MNHEY, CDR2 SVGEGT. CDR3 region: CASTLPGLKNIQYF. In nucleotides, the CDR3 is TGTGCCAGCACCTTACCGGGACTTAAAAACATTCAGTACTTC.

This clonotype was picked up many times. This chain uses TRBV28 with TRBJ2-7, with 11 nucleotides matching TRBD2. V dropped 7 bases and J dropped 2; count of bases not matched to a gene: 7. The CDR3 is 15 amino acids. The germline V gene encodes CDR1 MDHEN and CDR2 SYDVKM. The CDR3 region is CASNALSGRAYEQYF. CDR3 sequence (DNA): TGTGCCAGCAATGCCCTTAGCGGGAGGGCCTACGAGCAGTACTTC.

This clonotype has ten or more counts. This chain uses TRBV28 with TRBJ2-7; 8 nucleotides agree with TRBD1. With 1 base clipped from V and 0 bases from J, the junction kept 2 bases outside the gene matches. The CDR3 is 15 residues long. Germline values: CDR1 MDHEN, CDR2 SYDVKM. This chain's CDR3 is CASSLSGQASYEQYF. The CDR3 DNA reads TGTGCCAGCAGTTTATCGGGACAGGCCTCCTACGAGCAGTACTTC.

This clonotype was counted ten times or more. CDR3 region: CAISETRSGGGRADTQYF. The CDR3 coding sequence is TGTGCCATCAGTGAGACTCGAAGCGGCGGGGGACGCGCAGATACGCAGTATTTT. The gene calls are TRBV10-3 and TRBJ2-3, with 7 bases identical to TRBD2. CDR1 is ENHRY, CDR2 SYGVKD, per germline. This CDR3 has 18 residues. Trimming cost V 2 bases and J 4 bases; bases outside gene matches: 15.

Details on this clonotype: A single base separates this from a much larger clone, so it may be a read error. This chain joins TRBV4-3 and TRBJ2-5; unclear D gene. From germline, CDR1 is LGHNA and CDR2 YSLEER. This CDR3 has 15 amino acids. CDR3: CAGSQEAVRQETQYF. The CDR3, as DNA: TGCGCCGGCAGCCAAGAGGCAGTGAGACAAGAGACCCAGTACTTC.

This clonotype has ten or more counts. J is TRBJ1-4 and V is TRBV3-1, with D unclear. The V and J ends lost 3 bases and 5 bases respectively, with 7 bases between them. From germline, CDR1 is LGHDT and CDR2 YNNKEL (reference sequence). This CDR3 is 13 amino acids long. The CDR3 nucleotides read TGTGCCAGCAGCCAGGACTGGAATGAAAAACTGTTTTTT. Amino acids: CASSQDWNEKLFF.

This chain connects TRBV19 to TRBJ1-2; D gene uncertain. CDR1 is LNHDA, CDR2 SQIVND, per germline (reference sequence). Deletions cut 4 bases from V and 4 bases from J, with 13 bases between. The CDR3 sequence is 14 residues long. The CDR3 spells CASSTTARGYGYTF. CDR3 DNA: TGTGCCAGTAGTACGACCGCGCGGGGCTATGGCTACACCTTC.